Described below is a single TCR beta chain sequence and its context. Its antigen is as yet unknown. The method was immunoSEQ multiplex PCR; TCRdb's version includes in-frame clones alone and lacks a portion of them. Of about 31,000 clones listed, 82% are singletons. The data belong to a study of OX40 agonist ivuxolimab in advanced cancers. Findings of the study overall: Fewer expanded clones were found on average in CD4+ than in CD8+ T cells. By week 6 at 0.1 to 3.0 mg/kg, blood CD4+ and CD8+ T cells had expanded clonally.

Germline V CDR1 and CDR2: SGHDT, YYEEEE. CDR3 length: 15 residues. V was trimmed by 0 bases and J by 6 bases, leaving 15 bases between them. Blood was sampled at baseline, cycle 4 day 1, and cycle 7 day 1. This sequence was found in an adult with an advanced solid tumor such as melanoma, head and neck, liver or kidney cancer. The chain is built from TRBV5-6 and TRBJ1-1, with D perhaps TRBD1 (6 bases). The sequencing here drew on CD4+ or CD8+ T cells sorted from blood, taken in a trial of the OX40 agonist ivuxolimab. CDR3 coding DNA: TGTGCCAGCAGCTTGGGGGCAGGGGTTGTCGCTGAAGCTTTCTTT. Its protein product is CASSLGAGVVAEAFF.